The 9 T cell receptor beta chains below all came from one sample that was sequenced in a study of radiation and T cells in renal cell carcinoma. Data came from immunoSEQ multiplex PCR; TCRdb stores just in-frame clones and leaves some out. Of 85,000 to 100,000 clones in the sample, 86% were seen once. Time point defined: baseline pretreatment blood. The treatment: 15 Gy SBRT to primary tumor, nephrectomy 4 weeks later. This sample comprised blood, obtained from a patient whose treatment included radiotherapy and nephrectomy. These receptors came from a man in his fifties or sixties with renal cell carcinoma.

This chain uses TRBV4-2 with TRBJ1-2; D call uncertain. The CDR3 consists of 15 residues. Trimming removed 0 bases at V and 0 bases at J, with 8 bases between. Germline loops: CDR1 LGHNA, CDR2 YNFKEQ. In DNA, the CDR3 is TGTGCCAGCAGCCAAGAAGGTTCGGCTAACTATGGCTACACCTTC. This gives the protein CASSQEGSANYGYTF.

This clone was seen a few times. This chain joins TRBV9 and TRBJ2-3, with 7 bases identical to TRBD1. The germline V gene encodes CDR1 SGDLS and CDR2 YYNGEE. The CDR3 length is 16 residues. V shed 3 bases, J shed 0 bases, and the junction held 7 bases outside the gene matches. This CDR3 is CASSGRQGFSTDTQYF. For the CDR3, the DNA is TGTGCCAGCAGCGGAAGACAGGGTTTTAGCACAGATACGCAGTATTTT.

The rearrangement joins TRBV6-1 to TRBJ2-1; D is perhaps TRBD1 (6 bases). The germline V gene encodes CDR1 MNHNS and CDR2 SASEGT. V was cut by 7 bases and J by 10 bases, with 17 bases left in between. This CDR3 is 13 amino acids long. The CDR3 DNA reads as TGTGCCAGCACCCCTGGACCGGGACAAGAGCAGTTCTTC. Protein: CASTPGPGQEQFF.

The chain's CDR3 is CASSPRTGRGEKLFF. Written as DNA, the CDR3 is TGTGCCAGCAGCCCCCGGACAGGGCGAGGGGAAAAACTGTTTTTT. The genes are TRBV7-2 and TRBJ1-4; 8 positions match TRBD1. Germline V lookup: CDR1 SGHTA, CDR2 FQGNSA. The CDR3 totals 15 residues. After removal of 5 bases from V and 8 bases from J, the junction contained 10 bases not matched to a gene.

There are a few counts of this clone. The chain couples TRBV30 to TRBJ1-1, with D uncertain. CDR3 length equals 12 residues. Trimming pared 4 bases from V and 5 bases from J, leaving 11 bases between. Germline assignment: CDR1 GTSNPN and CDR2 SVGIG (reference sequence). The CDR3 loop reads CAWISRWTEAFF. The CDR3 nucleotides are TGTGCCTGGATTAGCCGGTGGACTGAAGCTTTCTTT.

The CDR3 DNA is TGCAGCGTTGAGTCTCCGGGGGCAGAGACCCAGTACTTC. Protein product: CSVESPGAETQYF. This sequence joins TRBV29-1 and TRBJ2-5, with D tentatively TRBD1 or TRBD2 (6 bases each). The CDR3 length is 13 residues. V lost 3 bases, J lost 4 bases, and 12 bases lay in between. Per germline, CDR1 SQVTM and CDR2 ANQGSEA.

This rearrangement joins TRBV9 to TRBJ2-3, with a weak D call TRBD2 (6 bases). In germline, CDR1 is SGDLS, CDR2 YYNGEE. Trimming left V 4 bases short and J 2 bases short, with 14 bases between. The CDR3 covers 15 residues. DNA for the CDR3: TGTGCCAGCAGCAGTATAGGCGGGGACACAGATACGCAGTATTTT. Its protein is CASSSIGGDTDTQYF.

The chain joins TRBV7-2 to TRBJ2-2; 7 bases align to TRBD1. The CDR3 sequence is 15 residues long. Germline V gene lookup returns CDR1 SGHTA and CDR2 FQGNSA. With 2 bases clipped from V and 6 bases from J, the junction kept 6 bases outside the gene matches. The CDR3: CASSLNHRGAGELFF. The CDR3 DNA follows: TGTGCCAGCAGCTTAAATCACAGGGGAGCCGGGGAGCTGTTTTTT.

The V and J genes are TRBV7-8 and TRBJ2-7; D uncertain. CDR1 is SGHVS, CDR2 FQNEAQ, per germline. The CDR3 is made up of 14 amino acids. V lost 5 bases and J 4 bases, leaving 15 bases between the germline ends. CDR3 bases: TGTGCCAGCAGCCCTATGGCGGTTTTGTACGAGCAGTACTTC. Translation: CASSPMAVLYEQYF.